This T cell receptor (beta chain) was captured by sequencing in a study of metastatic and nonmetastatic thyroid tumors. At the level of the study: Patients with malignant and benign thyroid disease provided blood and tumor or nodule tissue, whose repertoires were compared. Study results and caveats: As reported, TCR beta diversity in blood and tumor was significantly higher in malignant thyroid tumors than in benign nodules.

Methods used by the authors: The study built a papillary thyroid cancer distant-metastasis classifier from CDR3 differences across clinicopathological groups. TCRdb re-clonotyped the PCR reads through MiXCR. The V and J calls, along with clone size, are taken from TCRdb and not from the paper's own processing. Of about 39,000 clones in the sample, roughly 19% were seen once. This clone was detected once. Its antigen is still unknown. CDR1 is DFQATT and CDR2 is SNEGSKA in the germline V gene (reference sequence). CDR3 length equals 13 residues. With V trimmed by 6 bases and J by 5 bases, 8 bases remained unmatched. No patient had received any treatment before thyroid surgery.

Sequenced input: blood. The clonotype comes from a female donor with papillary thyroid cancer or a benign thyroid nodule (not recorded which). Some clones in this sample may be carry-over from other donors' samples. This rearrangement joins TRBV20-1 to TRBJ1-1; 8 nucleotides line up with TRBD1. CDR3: CSAVPGGRTEAFF. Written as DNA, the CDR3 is TGCAGTGCCGTGCCAGGGGGCAGAACTGAAGCTTTCTTT.